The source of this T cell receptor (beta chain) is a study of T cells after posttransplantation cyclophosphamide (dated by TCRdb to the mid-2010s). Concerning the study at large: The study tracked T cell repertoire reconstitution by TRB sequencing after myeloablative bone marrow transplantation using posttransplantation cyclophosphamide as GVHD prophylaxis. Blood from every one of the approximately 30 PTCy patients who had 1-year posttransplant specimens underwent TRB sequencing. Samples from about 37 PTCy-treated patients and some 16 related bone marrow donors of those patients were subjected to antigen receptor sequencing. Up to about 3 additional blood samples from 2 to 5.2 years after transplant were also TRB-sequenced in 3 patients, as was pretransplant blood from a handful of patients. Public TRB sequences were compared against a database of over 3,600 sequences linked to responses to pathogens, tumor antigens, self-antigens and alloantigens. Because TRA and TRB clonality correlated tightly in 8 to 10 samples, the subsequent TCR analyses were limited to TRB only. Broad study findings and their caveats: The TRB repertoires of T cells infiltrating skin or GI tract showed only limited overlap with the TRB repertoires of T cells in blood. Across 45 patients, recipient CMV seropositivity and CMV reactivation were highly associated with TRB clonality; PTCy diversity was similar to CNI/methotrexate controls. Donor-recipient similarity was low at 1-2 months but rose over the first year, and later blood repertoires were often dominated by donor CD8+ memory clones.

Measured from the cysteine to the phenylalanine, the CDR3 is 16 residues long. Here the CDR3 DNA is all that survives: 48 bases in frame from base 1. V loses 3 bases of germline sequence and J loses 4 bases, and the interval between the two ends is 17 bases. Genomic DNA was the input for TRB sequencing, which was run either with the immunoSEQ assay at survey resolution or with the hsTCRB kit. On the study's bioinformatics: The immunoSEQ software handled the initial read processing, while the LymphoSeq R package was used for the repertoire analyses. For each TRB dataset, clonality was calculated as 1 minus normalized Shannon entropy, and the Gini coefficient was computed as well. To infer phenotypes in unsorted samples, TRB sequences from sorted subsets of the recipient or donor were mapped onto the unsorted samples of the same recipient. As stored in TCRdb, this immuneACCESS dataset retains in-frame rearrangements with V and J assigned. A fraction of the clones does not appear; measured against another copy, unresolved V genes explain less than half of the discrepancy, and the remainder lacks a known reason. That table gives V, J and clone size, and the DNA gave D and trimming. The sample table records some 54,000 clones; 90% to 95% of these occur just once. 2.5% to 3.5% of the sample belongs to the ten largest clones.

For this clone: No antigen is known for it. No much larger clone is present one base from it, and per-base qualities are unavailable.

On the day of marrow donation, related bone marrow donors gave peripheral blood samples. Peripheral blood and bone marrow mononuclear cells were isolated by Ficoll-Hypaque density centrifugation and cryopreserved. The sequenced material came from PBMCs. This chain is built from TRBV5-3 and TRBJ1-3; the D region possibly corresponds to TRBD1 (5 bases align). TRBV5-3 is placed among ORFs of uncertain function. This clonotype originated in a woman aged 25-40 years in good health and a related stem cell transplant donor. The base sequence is TGTGCCAGAAGCTCCCGGGACTCCTTCCAGGGAAACACCATATATTTT. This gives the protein CARSSRDSFQGNTIYF.